The rows below give T cell receptor beta chains drawn from one sample of a study of OX40 agonist ivuxolimab in advanced cancers. Produced via immunoSEQ multiplex PCR; TCRdb's table is partial and in-frame only. In the table there are 76,000 or so clones, around nine tenths of which are singletons. Sequencing was performed on CD4+ or CD8+ T cells sorted from blood, taken in a trial of the OX40 agonist ivuxolimab. The receptors stem from an adult with an advanced solid tumor such as melanoma, head and neck, liver or kidney cancer. The CDR3 runs from the conserved cysteine through the conserved F or W. A D gene is named only where the DNA matches it firmly. The listing skips clone size in some rows; elsewhere it reads once, few, many or a size class.

cdr3_nt,cdr3_aa,d_call,j_call,v_call,clone_size
TGTGCCAGCAGTTACCAAGCGGGAGGGACCTACGAGCAGTACTTC,CASSYQAGGTYEQYF,TRBD2,TRBJ2-7,TRBV27,-
TGTGCCAGCAGCTTAACGTGGGGCTTATCTACCTACGAGCAGTACTTC,CASSLTWGLSTYEQYF,-,TRBJ2-7,TRBV7-3,-
TGTGCCAGCACCTCAAGGGGTATCTCCTACAATGAGCAGTTCTTC,CASTSRGISYNEQFF,-,TRBJ2-1,TRBV28,-
TGTGCCAGCAGCCGGGACAGGGCTGGAAACACCATATATTTT,CASSRDRAGNTIYF,TRBD1,TRBJ1-3,TRBV7-9,-
TGTGCCAGCAGCTTAGCCTTCGGGGAGAAGCAGTTCTTC,CASSLAFGEKQFF,-,TRBJ2-1,TRBV7-8,few
TGTGCCAGCAGCGGGACAGGGTTTTCTGAAGAGACCCAGTACTTC,CASSGTGFSEETQYF,TRBD1,TRBJ2-5,TRBV5-6,-
TGTGCCAGCAGCTTAGAGCAGGGTACGCAGTATTTT,CASSLEQGTQYF,-,TRBJ2-3,TRBV11-2,-
TGTGCCAGTAGTATGGTCCGGGGATGGACCGGGGAGCTGTTTTTT,CASSMVRGWTGELFF,-,TRBJ2-2,TRBV19,-
TGTGCCAGTGGATTCGGCAATTTAGGGAATGAGCAGTTCTTC,CASGFGNLGNEQFF,-,TRBJ2-1,TRBV7-3,-
TGTGCCTGGAGTGTACAAGTAAACACTGAAGCTTTCTTT,CAWSVQVNTEAFF,-,TRBJ1-1,TRBV30,few
TGTGCCAGCAGCTTAGGCGGGGGCCTCTCCTACGAGCAGTACTTC,CASSLGGGLSYEQYF,-,TRBJ2-7,TRBV11-1,-
TGTGCCAGCAGCTTAGAAGGGACAACCTTTGGCCATGAGCAGTTCTTC,CASSLEGTTFGHEQFF,-,TRBJ2-1,TRBV7-2,-
TGTGCCAGCAGTTTCAAGGGATACGAGCAGTACTTC,CASSFKGYEQYF,-,TRBJ2-7,TRBV27,-
TGTGCCATTACGCCGACAGGGGGCTCGACTGAAGCTTTCTTT,CAITPTGGSTEAFF,TRBD1,TRBJ1-1,TRBV10-3,-
TGCGCCAGCAGCCAAGACTTCGGGAATGAGCAGTTCTTC,CASSQDFGNEQFF,-,TRBJ2-1,TRBV4-3,-
TGCGCCAGCAGCACGACTCAGGGGGAGACCCAGTACTTC,CASSTTQGETQYF,-,TRBJ2-5,TRBV5-1,-
TGTGCCAGCAGTTTAGGGCCGGGACAGGGCCCGTACTATGGCTACACCTTC,CASSLGPGQGPYYGYTF,TRBD1,TRBJ1-2,TRBV28,-
TGTGCCAGCAGCTTAGGAAGGGTTGCCGGGGAGCTGTTTTTT,CASSLGRVAGELFF,-,TRBJ2-2,TRBV11-2,once
TGTGCCAGCAGTGCTAGCGGGTCGGGCAGGGACTACGAGCAGTACTTC,CASSASGSGRDYEQYF,TRBD2,TRBJ2-7,TRBV2,-
TGCGCCAGCAGTGAGTCGATGAGGGGGGACTCCTACAATGAGCAGTTCTTC,CASSESMRGDSYNEQFF,-,TRBJ2-1,TRBV10-1,-
TGTGCCAGCAGCCAAGGGGAGTCATTTCTTTCCGGGGAGCTGTTTTTT,CASSQGESFLSGELFF,-,TRBJ2-2,TRBV4-2,-
TGTGCCAGCAGCTTAGGGACTGGGGGTGGCAATCAGCCCCAGCATTTT,CASSLGTGGGNQPQHF,-,TRBJ1-5,TRBV11-2,-
TGTGCCAGCAGTTCTCGGACTAGCGGGAGCCAAGATACGCAGTATTTT,CASSSRTSGSQDTQYF,TRBD2,TRBJ2-3,TRBV28,-
TGTGCCAGCAGCTTGGGGCACACTGAAGCTTTCTTT,CASSLGHTEAFF,-,TRBJ1-1,TRBV9,-
TGCGCCAGCAGCGATGGACAGGGGCGCAGCGGCACTGAAGCTTTCTTT,CASSDGQGRSGTEAFF,TRBD1,TRBJ1-1,TRBV4-1,-
TGTGCCTGGAGTGAAATTAACGAGCAGTACTTC,CAWSEINEQYF,-,TRBJ2-7,TRBV30,-
TGTGCCAGTCAAAGACAGGGTTCTGAAGCTTTCTTT,CASQRQGSEAFF,TRBD1,TRBJ1-1,TRBV7-9,-
TGTGCCAGCAGTTGGTACAACTTGAGGGGGAATCAGCCCCAGCATTTT,CASSWYNLRGNQPQHF,-,TRBJ1-5,TRBV28,-
TGTGCCAGCGGCTTGGACAGCCATAATTCACCCCTCCACTTT,CASGLDSHNSPLHF,-,TRBJ1-6,TRBV6-4,-
TGTGCCAGCAGTTCATGGACAGTAGAAGCTTTCTTT,CASSSWTVEAFF,-,TRBJ1-1,TRBV28,-
TGTGCCAGCAGCCGGACTAGCGGTACCTACGAGCAGTACTTC,CASSRTSGTYEQYF,TRBD2,TRBJ2-7,TRBV7-2,-
TGTGCCAGCAGGTCAAGTGGGGCGAGCAATCAGCCCCAGCATTTT,CASRSSGASNQPQHF,-,TRBJ1-5,TRBV27,-
TGTGCCAGCAGCTTCGGAAACAGGAGGGGGAACACTGAAGCTTTCTTT,CASSFGNRRGNTEAFF,-,TRBJ1-1,TRBV7-6,-
TGTGCCAGCAGCTCCCTCGGACTTTACAATGAGCAGTTCTTC,CASSSLGLYNEQFF,-,TRBJ2-1,TRBV5-6,-
TGTGCCAGCAGCTTGGATGGGGATAGTGGCAATCGGCCCCAGCATTTT,CASSLDGDSGNRPQHF,-,TRBJ1-5,TRBV7-2,-
TGCAGCGGGGGACTGGGGAACACTGAAGCTTTCTTT,CSGGLGNTEAFF,-,TRBJ1-1,TRBV29-1,-
TGCGCCAGCAGCTCCCGGACTACCCTCGGGGAGCTGTTTTTT,CASSSRTTLGELFF,-,TRBJ2-2,TRBV5-1,-
TGTGCCAGCAGCGCCGCGAACAGGGCTTACGAGCAGTACTTC,CASSAANRAYEQYF,-,TRBJ2-7,TRBV9,-
TGTGCCAGCAGGCCCAGGGGGTCCTACAATGAGCAGTTCTTC,CASRPRGSYNEQFF,TRBD1,TRBJ2-1,TRBV6-5,-
TGTGCCAGCAGCTTCAGGGGACTAGCGGGGAAGTATGAGCAGTTCTTC,CASSFRGLAGKYEQFF,TRBD2,TRBJ2-1,TRBV5-6,-
TGTGCCAGCAGCCCCAGGGTAAACCCAGAGACCCAGTACTTC,CASSPRVNPETQYF,-,TRBJ2-5,TRBV11-1,few
TGTGCCATCAGTCGCGGTAGCGGAGAGACCCAGTACTTC,CAISRGSGETQYF,-,TRBJ2-5,TRBV10-3,-
TGTGCTAGTGCCCCGTCCGGAGGGGGCAATGAGCAGTTCTTC,CASAPSGGGNEQFF,-,TRBJ2-1,TRBV12-5,-
TGTGCCAGCAGCTTAGAGGGTAGCACAGATACGCAGTATTTT,CASSLEGSTDTQYF,-,TRBJ2-3,TRBV11-3,-
TGTGCCAGCAGCTTAGAGACTAGCGTCTACGAGCAGTACTTC,CASSLETSVYEQYF,TRBD2,TRBJ2-7,TRBV11-2,-
TGTGCCAGCTGGGTAGTCATGACTAGCGGGAGGATAATGGGAGAGACCCAGTACTTC,CASWVVMTSGRIMGETQYF,-,TRBJ2-5,TRBV21-1,-
TGTGCCAGCTCACCAACGGGACTAGCGGGCGAAAATGAGCAGTTCTTC,CASSPTGLAGENEQFF,TRBD2,TRBJ2-1,TRBV18,-
TGTGCCAGCAGCCGACTAGCGGGAGAAGTAGATACGCAGTATTTT,CASSRLAGEVDTQYF,TRBD2,TRBJ2-3,TRBV7-3,-
TGCGCCAGCAGCTTGACAGGGGGCAGTCGGCAAGAGACCCAGTACTTC,CASSLTGGSRQETQYF,TRBD1,TRBJ2-5,TRBV5-1,-
TGCGCCAGCAGCCGACAGGGTGAAGATACGCAGTATTTT,CASSRQGEDTQYF,TRBD1,TRBJ2-3,TRBV5-1,-
TGTGCCACCCAAGACAGGACTTACAATGAGCAGTTCTTC,CATQDRTYNEQFF,-,TRBJ2-1,TRBV2,few
TGTGCCAGCAGCCCCCAGGGGGCAACTAATGAAAAACTGTTTTTT,CASSPQGATNEKLFF,TRBD1,TRBJ1-4,TRBV7-2,-
TGTGCCAGTAGTTTCGGACAGGGGGCTGATGGCTACACCTTC,CASSFGQGADGYTF,TRBD1,TRBJ1-2,TRBV19,-
TGTGCCACCGCGGGACTAGCGGACGGCAATGAGCAGTTCTTC,CATAGLADGNEQFF,TRBD2,TRBJ2-1,TRBV10-3,-
TGTGCCAGCAGCCCCTCGGGACACCAAGACGGGACCCAGTACTTC,CASSPSGHQDGTQYF,-,TRBJ2-5,TRBV7-3,-
TGTGCCAGCAGCCCCAGTTTGGCGGGTAATTCACCCCTCCACTTT,CASSPSLAGNSPLHF,-,TRBJ1-6,TRBV7-9,-